The subject of this entry is one T cell receptor beta chain. This entry comes from a study of technical replicates of blood from several donors. V trimming: 0 bases; J trimming: 6 bases; junction bases outside the gene matches: 7. Germline V gene data show CDR1 as SGHRS and CDR2 as YFSETQ. This CDR3 region has 15 residues. TCRdb keeps only in-frame clones here, not all; method: immunoSEQ multiplex PCR. The sample contains roughly 50,000 clones, more than 90% of which appear only once. This TCR came from a human donor in good health. Some clones in this sample may be carry-over from other donors' samples. Sequenced input: PBMCs. The chain uses TRBV5-1 and TRBJ2-3, with 7 positions matching TRBD2. The DNA for the CDR3 is TGCGCCAGCAGCTTGGGGACTAGAGGTGGCGATACGCAGTATTTT. This sequence encodes CASSLGTRGGDTQYF.